The text below deals with one T cell receptor (beta chain). This sample is part of a study of blood T cell repertoires in COVID-19. Trimming at V came to 5 bases and at J to 2 bases, leaving 9 bases not matched to a gene. Germline CDR1 reads LNHDA; CDR2 reads SQIVND (reference sequence). The CDR3 extends over 16 amino acids. Generated by immunoSEQ multiplex PCR, the TCRdb table keeps only in-frame clones and is missing some. In the table there are approximately 480,000 clones, nearly 90% of which are singletons. Seattle patients were enrolled while actively infected and followed longitudinally. Sequencing was done on a sample of peripheral blood. This rearrangement joins TRBV19 to TRBJ1-3; the match to TRBD1 covers 7 bases. The TCR sequence derives from a man younger than 35 with COVID-19, enrolled during active disease. The chain's CDR3 is CASSPRQGSAGNTIYF. CDR3 DNA sequence: TGTGCCAGTAGTCCCAGACAGGGTTCAGCTGGAAACACCATATATTTT.